A single sample gave rise to the 30 T cell receptor beta chains below, sequenced in a study of vaccination and CD4 T cells after COVID-19. Specified time point: late sampling 161 to 241 days after vaccination in a few convalescent patients. As for treatment: roughly 11-day PBMC culture with coronavirus spike peptide pools or control peptides (ViraFEST assay). The Oncomine TCR Beta short-read assay was applied to DNA of cultured CD4+ T cells. TCRdb ran MiXCR on the PCR reads and lists one entry per CDR3 protein. Of about 20,000 distinct CDR3 sequences detected, roughly 30% appear once; the ten largest clones hold 2% to 3%. Their recognized antigens are unknown. The sample here was CD4+ T cells from blood, cultured in vitro, taken about 7 months after SARS-CoV-2 vaccination. These TCRs come from a human donor who had recovered from COVID-19.

CDR3 amino acids: CASTPAGETDEQFF. The CDR3 DNA sequence: TGTGCCAGCACCCCTGCGGGGGAAACCGATGAGCAGTTCTTC. This chain uses TRBV6-2 or TRBV6-3 with TRBJ2-1; TRBD2 agrees at 7 bases. The junction had 11 bases not matched to a gene; V was cut back by 7 bases and J by 8 bases. The germline gives CDR1 MNHEY, CDR2 SVGEGT. The CDR3 has 14 amino acids.

The chain links TRBV7-3 to TRBJ2-1; unclear D gene. This CDR3 comprises 14 residues. Germline V gives CDR1 SGHTA, CDR2 FQGTGA. Trimming pared 5 bases from V and 8 bases from J, leaving 16 bases between. For the CDR3, the DNA is TGTGCCAGCAGCCCGAGCTGGAGACTTGATGAGCAGTTCTTC. It translates to CASSPSWRLDEQFF. The whole variable domain, filled in from reference TRBV7-3 and TRBJ2-1, reads GAGVSQTPSNKVTEKGKYVELRCDPISGHTALYWYRQSLGQGPEFLIYFQGTGAADDSGLPNDRFFAVRPEGSVSTLKIQRTERGDSAVYLCASSPSWRLDEQFFGPGTRLTVL.

This clonotype is a singleton in its sample. The chain uses TRBV6-1 and TRBJ2-2, with no clear D. Trimming took 8 bases from V and 3 from J, leaving 10 bases between them. Germline assignment: CDR1 MNHNS and CDR2 SASEGT. This CDR3 comprises 13 residues. The CDR3 here is CASGSRDTGELFF. CDR3 DNA: TGTGCCAGCGGTAGTCGGGACACCGGGGAGCTGTTTTTT.

This CDR3 is CASMGPGYLYGYTF. The CDR3 bases are TGTGCCAGTATGGGCCCGGGGTATCTCTACGGCTACACCTTC. V is TRBV19 and J is TRBJ1-2; D is uncertain. Trimming left V 7 bases short and J 8 bases short, with 20 bases between. The CDR3 loop spans 14 amino acids. Germline CDR1 and CDR2: LNHDA and SQIVND (reference sequence).

This clonotype was detected a few times. V usage is TRBV10-3 and J usage is TRBJ1-5; 7 bases align to TRBD1. This CDR3 is 15 amino acids long. CDR1 and CDR2 from the germline V gene are ENHRY and SYGVKD. The junction had 6 bases not matched to a gene; V was cut back by 0 bases and J by 7 bases. The CDR3 bases are TGTGCCATCAGTGAGTCACAAGGGGGCGGACAGCCCCAGCATTTT. It is translated as CAISESQGGGQPQHF.

The chain uses TRBV5-1 and TRBJ1-1, with D possibly matching TRBD1 (6 bases). This CDR3 is built from 16 residues. The germline CDR1 and CDR2 sequences are SGHRS and YFSETQ. Trimming stripped 0 bases from V and 2 bases from J, with 14 bases between. The CDR3 spells CASSLGPTGANTEAFF. CDR3 nucleotides: TGCGCCAGCAGCTTGGGTCCTACGGGGGCAAACACTGAAGCTTTCTTT. The full variable domain, completed using reference TRBV5-1 and TRBJ1-1, is KAGVTQTPRYLIKTRGQQVTLSCSPISGHRSVSWYQQTPGQGLQFLFEYFSETQRNKGNFPGRFSGRQFSNSRSEMNVSTLELGDSALYLCASSLGPTGANTEAFFGQGTRLTVV.

The gene calls are TRBV20-1 and TRBJ2-3; no reliable D call. Germline values: CDR1 DFQATT, CDR2 SNEGSKA (reference sequence). The CDR3 is 14 residues long. V lost 3 bases and J 2 bases, leaving 12 bases between the germline ends. DNA for the CDR3: TGCAGTGCTAGTGATGGGCAAGACACAGATACGCAGTATTTT. Its translation: CSASDGQDTDTQYF.

The gene calls are TRBV20-1 and TRBJ2-1; 10 positions match TRBD2. This CDR3 spans 16 amino acids. Germline CDR1 is DFQATT and CDR2 is SNEGSKA (reference sequence). Germline trimming cut 6 bases from V and 8 bases from J; bases unmatched to any gene: 16. The CDR3 DNA sequence: TGCAGTGCAGCTTCTAGCGGGAGTAGATCCCCCGATGAGCAGTTCTTC. Translated, it gives CSAASSGSRSPDEQFF.

The V gene is TRBV6-5, the J gene TRBJ1-5; 12 bases match TRBD1. There are 18 residues in the CDR3. CDR1 MNHEY and CDR2 SVGAGI come from the germline V gene. With V trimmed by 0 bases and J by 6 bases, 9 bases remained unmatched. The DNA of the CDR3 is TGTGCCAGCAGTTACTCGGATGGGGACAGGGGGCGAGGTCAGCCCCAGCATTTT. Translated, it gives CASSYSDGDRGRGQPQHF.

Of note for this clonotype: This is likely a read error, given that the CDR3 carries no conserved phenylalanine or tryptophan at its end. The J gene is TRBJ2-7, the V gene TRBV2, with a weak D call TRBD2 (5 bases). This CDR3 spans 13 amino acids. Trimming removed 4 bases at V and 5 bases at J, with 12 bases between. Germline CDR1 is SNHLY and CDR2 is FYNNEI. This chain's CDR3 is CASSGLWTDEQYL. As DNA, the CDR3 is TGTGCCAGCAGTGGGCTATGGACTGACGAGCAGTACTTA.

In this sample, this clonotype turned up a few times. J is TRBJ1-5 and V is TRBV5-6; D possibly corresponds to TRBD1 (6 bases). CDR3 length: 18 amino acids. The ends were cut back, 1 base at V and 8 bases at J, with 25 bases in the middle. CDR1 is SGHDT and CDR2 is YYEEEE in the germline V gene. The CDR3 region has the DNA TGTGCCAGCAGCTTGTGGGACACAAGGGGTTGGGATGGAAAGCCCCAGCATTTT. It encodes CASSLWDTRGWDGKPQHF.

The chain combines TRBV6-1 with TRBJ1-5; 10 bases fit TRBD1. This CDR3 has 15 amino acids. The V gene end was trimmed by 6 bases and the J gene end by 5 bases; junction bases not matched to a gene: 7. Germline V CDR1 and CDR2: MNHNS, SASEGT. The CDR3 coding sequence is TGTGCCAGCAGCCCGGGACAGGGGCCGGATCAGCCCCAGCATTTT. It translates to CASSPGQGPDQPQHF.

The V call is TRBV7-8, the J call TRBJ2-1; D may correspond to TRBD1 or TRBD2 (5 bases each). Germline CDR1 SGHVS, CDR2 FQNEAQ. This CDR3 is 15 amino acids long. The V gene lost 1 base and the J gene lost 3 bases, with 10 bases spanning the gap. CDR3 sequence: CASSLVGGSYNEQFF. CDR3 sequence (DNA): TGTGCCAGCAGCTTAGTTGGGGGTAGCTACAATGAGCAGTTCTTC.

Here the CDR3 DNA reads TGTGCCAGCTCACCCTTGAAGACTAGCCAGGCCGAGACCCAGTACTTC. As protein: CASSPLKTSQAETQYF. This rearrangement joins TRBV18 to TRBJ2-5; TRBD2 matches at 7 bases. Germline V gene sequence: CDR1 KGHSH, CDR2 LQKENI. CDR3 size: 16 residues. V gave up 3 bases and J gave up 5 bases; unmatched junction bases: 12. Drawing the rest from reference TRBV18 and TRBJ2-5, the complete variable domain is NAGVMQNPRHLVRRRGQEARLRCSPMKGHSHVYWYRQLPEEGLKFMVYLQKENIIDESGMPKERFSAEFPKEGPSILRIQQVVRGDSAAYFCASSPLKTSQAETQYFGPGTRLLVL.

V is TRBV5-4 and J is TRBJ1-2; D is unclear. CDR3 length equals 14 residues. Germline lookup yields CDR1 SGHNT and CDR2 YYREEE (reference sequence). V was shortened by 4 bases and J by 4 bases, with 14 bases between the two germline ends. The CDR3 nucleotides read TGTGCCAGCAGCGAGGACTGGTTCGGCTATGGCTACACCTTC. Amino acids: CASSEDWFGYGYTF. The complete variable domain, with remaining parts taken from reference TRBV5-4 and TRBJ1-2, reads ETGVTQSPTHLIKTRGQQVTLRCSSQSGHNTVSWYQQALGQGPQFIFQYYREEENGRGNFPPRFSGLQFPNYSSELNVNALELDDSALYLCASSEDWFGYGYTFGSGTRLTVV.

The chain is built from TRBV20-1 and TRBJ2-3, with TRBD2 matching 7 bases. The germline CDR1 and CDR2 sequences are DFQATT and SNEGSKA (reference sequence). V trimming: 7 bases; J trimming: 1 base; junction bases outside the gene matches: 2. The CDR3 spans 12 residues. In nucleotides, the CDR3 is TGCAGTGGCGGGAGCGGCACAGATACGCAGTATTTT. It encodes CSGGSGTDTQYF.

The chain combines TRBV20-1 with TRBJ2-3; tentative D call: TRBD2 (5 bases). The length of the CDR3 is 17 residues. V was shortened by 3 bases and J by 1 base, with 20 bases between the two germline ends. Germline V gives CDR1 DFQATT, CDR2 SNEGSKA (reference sequence). The CDR3 is CSASHQSGNIRTDTQYF. The DNA for the CDR3 is TGCAGTGCTAGTCACCAATCCGGGAACATTCGCACAGATACGCAGTATTTT.

The chain carries TRBV19 and TRBJ2-3; possible D gene TRBD1, 5 bases. Trimming removed 3 bases from V and 0 bases from J, with 10 bases in between. This CDR3 is 15 amino acids long. Germline assignment: CDR1 LNHDA and CDR2 SQIVND (reference sequence). For the CDR3, the DNA is TGTGCCAGTAGTATCCGGACACAAAGCACAGATACGCAGTATTTT. Its translation: CASSIRTQSTDTQYF.

The chain links TRBV24-1 to TRBJ2-1, with D unclear. The CDR3 is made up of 15 amino acids. Germline V gene data show CDR1 as KGHDR and CDR2 as SFDVKD. The ends were cut back, 0 bases at V and 9 bases at J, with 14 bases in the middle. DNA for the CDR3: TGTGCCACCAGTGATTTGGGTGGTTCCAATAGTGAGCAGTTCTTC. It yields the protein CATSDLGGSNSEQFF.

This clonotype was picked up a small number of times. The DNA of the CDR3 is TGCAGTGCTAGAGAGCGTGTTGATGTGGTATCGCAGTACTTC. Its translation: CSARERVDVVSQYF. V usage is TRBV20-1 and J usage is TRBJ2-7; D ambiguous. Germline CDR1 DFQATT, CDR2 SNEGSKA (reference sequence). The V end lost 0 bases, the J end lost 9 bases, and 18 bases lay between the germline ends. This CDR3 is built from 14 residues.

J is TRBJ1-5 and V is TRBV6-1; a weak D match, TRBD1 (6 bases). This CDR3 has 14 amino acids. Germline values: CDR1 MNHNS, CDR2 SASEGT. Trimming took 4 bases from V and 3 from J, leaving 10 bases between them. In DNA, the CDR3 is TGTGCCAGCAGTGGGCGACAGGTCAATCAGCCCCAGCATTTT. Translated: CASSGRQVNQPQHF.

This clonotype was seen a handful of times. CDR3 loop: CASSQESLGGQPQHF. The CDR3 bases are TGCGCCAGCAGCCAAGAGTCCCTAGGGGGACAGCCCCAGCATTTT. This chain links TRBV4-1 with TRBJ1-5, with TRBD1 as a possible D gene (6 bases). V dropped 0 bases and J dropped 7 bases, with 13 bases sitting between them. The CDR3 totals 15 residues. Germline V gene sequence: CDR1 MGHRA, CDR2 YSYEKL.

For this clonotype: The junction differs from germline at one of its ends, possibly a read error. This chain uses TRBV10-3 with TRBJ2-5, with TRBD1 matching over 7 bases. Germline V gene data show CDR1 as ENHRY and CDR2 as SYGVKD. This CDR3 spans 15 amino acids. CDR3 nucleotide sequence: TGTGCCATCAGTGTGGTGCCGGGACAGCAAGAAACCCAGTACTTC. Its translation: CAISVVPGQQETQYF.

This clonotype occurred a few times. The chain combines TRBV6-1 with TRBJ1-1; D uncertain. This CDR3 is 13 amino acids long. Per the germline V gene, CDR1 is MNHNS and CDR2 is SASEGT. V dropped 6 bases and J dropped 0 bases, with 8 bases sitting between them. CDR3 coding DNA: TGTGCCAGCAGATCGACCTTGAACACTGAAGCTTTCTTT. It translates to CASRSTLNTEAFF.

The rearrangement joins TRBV20-1 to TRBJ2-5, with D perhaps matching TRBD2 (6 bases). Trimming pared 3 bases from V and 8 bases from J, leaving 22 bases between. Germline V lookup: CDR1 DFQATT, CDR2 SNEGSKA (reference sequence). This CDR3 has 15 amino acids. CDR3 loop: CSARIPTTSGSTQYF. DNA for the CDR3: TGCAGTGCTAGGATCCCCACGACTAGTGGGTCCACCCAGTACTTC.

J is TRBJ1-5 and V is TRBV28; TRBD1 aligns across 10 bases. The CDR3 covers 16 residues. Germline values: CDR1 MDHEN, CDR2 SYDVKM. The V segment lost 1 base and the J segment 5 bases; nucleotides outside the gene matches: 5. The CDR3: CASSLSGTGVYQPQHF. In nucleotides, the CDR3 is TGTGCCAGCAGTTTATCCGGGACAGGGGTATATCAGCCCCAGCATTTT. The full variable domain, completed using reference TRBV28 and TRBJ1-5, is DVKVTQSSRYLVKRTGEKVFLECVQDMDHENMFWYRQDPGLGLRLIYFSYDVKMKEKGDIPEGYSVSREKKERFSLILESASTNQTSMYLCASSLSGTGVYQPQHFGDGTRLSIL.

The rearrangement joins TRBV27 to TRBJ1-1; D is undetermined. CDR1 and CDR2 (germline): MNHEY, SMNVEV (reference sequence). The V gene lost 4 bases and the J gene lost 11 bases, with 17 bases spanning the gap. The CDR3 extends over 13 amino acids. The CDR3 here is CASSSRASRGAFF. The CDR3 DNA sequence: TGTGCCAGCAGTTCAAGAGCATCCAGAGGGGCTTTCTTT.

The chain combines TRBV7-2 with TRBJ1-1, with 8 bases identical to TRBD1. V dropped 3 bases and J dropped 5; count of bases not matched to a gene: 2. The CDR3 spans 13 residues. Germline V CDR1 and CDR2: SGHTA, FQGNSA. The CDR3 loop reads CASSLDRVTEAFF. The CDR3 coding sequence is TGTGCCAGCAGCTTGGACAGGGTAACTGAAGCTTTCTTT. Filled out from reference TRBV7-2 and TRBJ1-1, the complete variable domain reads GAGVSQSPSNKVTEKGKDVELRCDPISGHTALYWYRQSLGQGLEFLIYFQGNSAPDKSGLPSDRFSAERTGGSVSTLTIQRTQQEDSAVYLCASSLDRVTEAFFGQGTRLTVV.

This clonotype was found once. CDR3 amino acids: CASTPEGGDTQYF. The CDR3 DNA sequence: TGTGCCAGCACGCCAGAGGGTGGGGATACGCAGTATTTT. This chain joins TRBV28 and TRBJ2-3; D might be TRBD2 (5 bases). The CDR3 is 13 amino acids. V lost 7 bases and J 6 bases, leaving 14 bases between the germline ends. Germline loops: CDR1 MDHEN, CDR2 SYDVKM.

CDR3 nucleotides: TGTGCCAGCAGCCACACCGGGACAGGAAGTCCTGAAGCTTTCTTT. It codes for CASSHTGTGSPEAFF. The chain joins TRBV4-2 to TRBJ1-1; 8 positions match TRBD1. CDR1 is LGHNA, CDR2 YNFKEQ, per germline. V shed 3 bases and J 6 bases; nucleotides not matched to a gene: 9. CDR3 length: 15 residues.